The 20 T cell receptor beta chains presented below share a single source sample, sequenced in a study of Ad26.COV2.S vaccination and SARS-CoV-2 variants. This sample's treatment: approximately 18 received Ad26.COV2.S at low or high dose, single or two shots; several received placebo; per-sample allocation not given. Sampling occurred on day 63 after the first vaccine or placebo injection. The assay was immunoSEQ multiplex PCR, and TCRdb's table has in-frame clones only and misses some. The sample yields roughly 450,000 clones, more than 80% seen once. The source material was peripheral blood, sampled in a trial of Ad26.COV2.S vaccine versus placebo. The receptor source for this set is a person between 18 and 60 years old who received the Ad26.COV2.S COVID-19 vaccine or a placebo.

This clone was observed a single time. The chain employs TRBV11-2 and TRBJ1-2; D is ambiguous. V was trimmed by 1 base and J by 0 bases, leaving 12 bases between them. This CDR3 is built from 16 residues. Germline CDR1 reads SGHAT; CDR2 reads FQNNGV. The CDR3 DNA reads TGTGCCAGCAGCTTAGGGTACGGCCAGTCTAACTATGGCTACACCTTC. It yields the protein CASSLGYGQSNYGYTF.

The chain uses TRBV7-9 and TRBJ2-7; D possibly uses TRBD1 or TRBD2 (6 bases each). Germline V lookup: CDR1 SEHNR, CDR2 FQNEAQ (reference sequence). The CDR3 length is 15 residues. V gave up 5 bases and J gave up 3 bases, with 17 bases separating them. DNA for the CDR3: TGTGCCAGCAGCAACACGGGGGCTACAATCTACGAGCAGTACTTC. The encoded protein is CASSNTGATIYEQYF.

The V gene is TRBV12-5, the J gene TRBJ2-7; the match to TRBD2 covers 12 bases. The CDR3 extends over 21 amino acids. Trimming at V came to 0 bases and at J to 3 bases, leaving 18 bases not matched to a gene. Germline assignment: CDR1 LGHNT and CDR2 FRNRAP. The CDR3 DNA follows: TGTGCTAGTGGTTTGGTGGTTCAGGGGGTCCCAAGGACTAGCGGGGACTACGAGCAGTACTTC. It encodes CASGLVVQGVPRTSGDYEQYF.

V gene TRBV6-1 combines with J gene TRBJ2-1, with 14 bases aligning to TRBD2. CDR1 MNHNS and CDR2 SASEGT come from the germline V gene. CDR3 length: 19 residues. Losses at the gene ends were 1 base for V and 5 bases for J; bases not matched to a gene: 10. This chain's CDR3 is CASSEVVGTSGSWDNEQFF. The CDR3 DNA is TGTGCCAGCAGTGAAGTCGTTGGGACTAGCGGGAGTTGGGACAATGAGCAGTTCTTC.

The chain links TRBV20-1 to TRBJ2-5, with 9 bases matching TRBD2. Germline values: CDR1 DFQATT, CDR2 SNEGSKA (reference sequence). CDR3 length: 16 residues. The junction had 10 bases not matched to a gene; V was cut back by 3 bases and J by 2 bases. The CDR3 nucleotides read TGCAGTGCTAGTTTGCCTGGGACTAGCAGACAAGAGACCCAGTACTTC. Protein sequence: CSASLPGTSRQETQYF.

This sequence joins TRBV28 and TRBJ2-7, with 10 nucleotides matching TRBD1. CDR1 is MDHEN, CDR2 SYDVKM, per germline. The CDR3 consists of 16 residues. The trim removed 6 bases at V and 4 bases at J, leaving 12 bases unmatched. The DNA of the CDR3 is TGTGCCAGCAGAGTAGGAACCGGGACAGGGGCGTACGAGCAGTACTTC. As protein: CASRVGTGTGAYEQYF.

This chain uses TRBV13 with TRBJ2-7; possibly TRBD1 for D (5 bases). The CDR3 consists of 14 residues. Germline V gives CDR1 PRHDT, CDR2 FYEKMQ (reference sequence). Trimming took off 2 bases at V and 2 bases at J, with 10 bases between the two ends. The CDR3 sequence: CASSLSDITYEQYF. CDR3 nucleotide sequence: TGTGCCAGCAGCTTATCGGACATTACCTACGAGCAGTACTTC.

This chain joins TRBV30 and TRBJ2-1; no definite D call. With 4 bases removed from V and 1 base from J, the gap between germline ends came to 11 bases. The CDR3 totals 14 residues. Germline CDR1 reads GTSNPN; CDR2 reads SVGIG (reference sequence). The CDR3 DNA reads TGTGCCTGGATTCTTGCAGCTTCCTACAATGAGCAGTTCTTC. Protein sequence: CAWILAASYNEQFF.

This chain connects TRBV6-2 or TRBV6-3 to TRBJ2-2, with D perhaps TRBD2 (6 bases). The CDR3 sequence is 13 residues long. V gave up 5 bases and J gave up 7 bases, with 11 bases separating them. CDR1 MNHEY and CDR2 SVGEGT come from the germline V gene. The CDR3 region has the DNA TGTGCCAGCAGTGCGGGACGGCTCGGGGAGCTGTTTTTT. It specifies CASSAGRLGELFF.

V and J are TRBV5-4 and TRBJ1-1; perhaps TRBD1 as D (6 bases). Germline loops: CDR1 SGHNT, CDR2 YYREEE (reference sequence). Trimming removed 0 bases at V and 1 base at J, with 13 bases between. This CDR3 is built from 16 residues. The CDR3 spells CASSLAIGTRNTEAFF. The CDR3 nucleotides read TGTGCCAGCAGCTTGGCTATCGGGACACGGAACACTGAAGCTTTCTTT.

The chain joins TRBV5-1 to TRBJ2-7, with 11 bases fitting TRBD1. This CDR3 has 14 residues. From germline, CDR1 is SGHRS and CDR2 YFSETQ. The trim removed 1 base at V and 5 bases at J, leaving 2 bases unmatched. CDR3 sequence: CASSLRTGGHEQYF. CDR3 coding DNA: TGCGCCAGCAGCTTGAGGACAGGGGGCCACGAGCAGTACTTC. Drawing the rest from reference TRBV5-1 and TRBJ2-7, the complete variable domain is KAGVTQTPRYLIKTRGQQVTLSCSPISGHRSVSWYQQTPGQGLQFLFEYFSETQRNKGNFPGRFSGRQFSNSRSEMNVSTLELGDSALYLCASSLRTGGHEQYFGPGTRLTVT.

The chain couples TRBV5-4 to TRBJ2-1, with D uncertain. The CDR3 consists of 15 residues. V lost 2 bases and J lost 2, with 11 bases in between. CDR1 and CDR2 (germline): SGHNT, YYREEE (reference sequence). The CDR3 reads CASSFSLGPYNEQFF. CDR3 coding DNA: TGTGCCAGCAGCTTCTCTCTAGGCCCCTACAATGAGCAGTTCTTC.

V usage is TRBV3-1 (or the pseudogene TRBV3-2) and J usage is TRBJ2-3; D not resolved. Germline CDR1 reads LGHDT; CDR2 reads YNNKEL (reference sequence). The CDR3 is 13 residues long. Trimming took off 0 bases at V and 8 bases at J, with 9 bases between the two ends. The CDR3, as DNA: TGTGCCAGCAGCCAAGATATCTATACTACGCAGTATTTT. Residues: CASSQDIYTTQYF.

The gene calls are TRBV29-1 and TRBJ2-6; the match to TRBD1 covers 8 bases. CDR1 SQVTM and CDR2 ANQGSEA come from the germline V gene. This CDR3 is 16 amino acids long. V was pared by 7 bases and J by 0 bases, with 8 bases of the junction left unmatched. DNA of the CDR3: TGCAGCGCCCGGACAGGGTCCATCTCTGGGGCCAACGTCCTGACTTTC. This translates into CSARTGSISGANVLTF.

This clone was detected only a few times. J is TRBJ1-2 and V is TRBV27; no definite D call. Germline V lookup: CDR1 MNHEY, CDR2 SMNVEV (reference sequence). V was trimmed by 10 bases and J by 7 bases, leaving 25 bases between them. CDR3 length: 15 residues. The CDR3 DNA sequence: TGTGCCACTGGAGGCACGTTGGAGCAAGCGTTTGGCTACACCTTC. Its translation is CATGGTLEQAFGYTF.

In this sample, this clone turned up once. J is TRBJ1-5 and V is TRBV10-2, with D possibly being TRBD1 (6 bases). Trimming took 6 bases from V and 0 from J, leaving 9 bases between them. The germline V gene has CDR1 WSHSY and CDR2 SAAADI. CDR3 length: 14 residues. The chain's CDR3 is CASRTGDSNQPQHF. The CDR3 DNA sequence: TGCGCCAGCAGGACAGGCGATAGCAATCAGCCCCAGCATTTT.

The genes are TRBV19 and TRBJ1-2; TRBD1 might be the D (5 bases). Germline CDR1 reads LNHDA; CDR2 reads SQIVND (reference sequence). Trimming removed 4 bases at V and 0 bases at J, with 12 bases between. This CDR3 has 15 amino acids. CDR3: CASSNQQVANYGYTF. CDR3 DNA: TGTGCCAGTAGTAACCAACAGGTTGCTAACTATGGCTACACCTTC.

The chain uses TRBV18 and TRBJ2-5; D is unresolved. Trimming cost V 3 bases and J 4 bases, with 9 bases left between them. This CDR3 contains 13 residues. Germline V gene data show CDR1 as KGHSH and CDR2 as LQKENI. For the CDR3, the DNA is TGTGCCAGCTCACCCTTCCCCGGAGAGACCCAGTACTTC. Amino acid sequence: CASSPFPGETQYF.

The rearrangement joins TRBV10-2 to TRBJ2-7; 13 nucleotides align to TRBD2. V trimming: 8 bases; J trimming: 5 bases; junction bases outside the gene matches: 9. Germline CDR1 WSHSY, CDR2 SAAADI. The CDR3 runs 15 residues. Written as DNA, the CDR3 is TGCGCCAGCGTTGTCGGGACTAGCGGGACTAACGAGCAGTACTTC. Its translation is CASVVGTSGTNEQYF.

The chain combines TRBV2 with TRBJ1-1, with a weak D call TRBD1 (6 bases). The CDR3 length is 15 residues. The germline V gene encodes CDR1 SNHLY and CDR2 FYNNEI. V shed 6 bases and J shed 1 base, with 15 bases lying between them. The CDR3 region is CASSKARGGNTEAFF. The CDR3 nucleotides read TGTGCCAGCAGCAAAGCCCGAGGGGGGAACACTGAAGCTTTCTTT.